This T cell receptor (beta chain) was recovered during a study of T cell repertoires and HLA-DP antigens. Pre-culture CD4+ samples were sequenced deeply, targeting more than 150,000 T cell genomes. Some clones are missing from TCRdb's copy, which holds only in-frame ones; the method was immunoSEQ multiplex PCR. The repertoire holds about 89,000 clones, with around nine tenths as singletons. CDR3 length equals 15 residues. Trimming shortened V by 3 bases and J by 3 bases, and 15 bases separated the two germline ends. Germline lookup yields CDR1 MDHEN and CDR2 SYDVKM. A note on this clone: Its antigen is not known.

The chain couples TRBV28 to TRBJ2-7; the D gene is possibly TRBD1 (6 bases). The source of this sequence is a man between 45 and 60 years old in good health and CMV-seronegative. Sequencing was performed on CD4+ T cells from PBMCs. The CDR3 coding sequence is TGTGCCAGCAGTTTCCCGACAGGAGGTTTCTACGAGCAGTACTTC. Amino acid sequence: CASSFPTGGFYEQYF.